This TCR beta chain derives from a study of T-cell memory formation after mild COVID-19 (dated by TCRdb to the early 2020s). Context from the whole study: TCR sequence clusters from the two donors were largely donor specific. Longitudinal TCRalpha and TCRbeta repertoire sequencing tracked T-cell clones expanding and contracting after mild COVID-19 in a couple of donors. The cohort was made up of two young adult volunteers, one female and one male, who were previously healthy. Overall results and qualifications from the work: Contracting CD4+ clones were located mainly in the CM and EM memory subsets, whereas CD8+ clones were found to be enriched in EMRA. Clones contracting from day 15 to 85 had balanced CD4/CD8 phenotypes, while a second wave expanding from day 15 to 37 was biased towards CD4+. Some responding clones were found in pre-infection memory, which suggests that pre-existing cross-reactive memory T cells took part in the SARS-CoV-2 response. SARS-CoV-2 specificity of the second-wave clones peaking on day 37 was not confirmed. The study covered only a couple of mild cases, and larger cohorts including severe cases with pre-infection samples were considered necessary.

Ficoll-Paque density gradient centrifugation was the method used to isolate PBMCs. The data were produced on an Illumina NovaSeq 6000. Using 5'RACE with constant-segment primers, TCRalpha and TCRbeta cDNA libraries were constructed, with sample barcodes and unique molecular identifiers added in the process. Trizol reagent was used to extract RNA from every sample. The libraries were amplified in two PCR steps, and the second step added a second sample barcode and Illumina TruSeq adapters. The libraries were sequenced on an Illumina NovaSeq using 2 x 150 bp paired-end reads. In the paper's pipeline: With migec v1.2.7, reads were demultiplexed and then collapsed into UMI-guided consensus sequences. Using mixcr v2.1.11, the UMI consensuses were aligned to TRA and TRB V and J templates and assembled into clonotypes. Clonotypes were classified as expanded or contracted when called significant by both edgeR and NoisET, with noise models trained on biological replicates. For edgeR calls, the cutoffs were a false discovery rate-adjusted p below 0.01 and a log2 fold-change threshold of 1. As an exploratory analysis of dynamics, max-normalized trajectories of the 1000 most abundant clonotypes were examined with PCA combined with hierarchical clustering. Separately sequenced CD4+ and CD8+ repertoires were used to assign the CD4 or CD8 phenotype of responding clones. TCRdb passed the public sequencing reads through fastp at Q25 and MiXCR, retaining productive beta sequences. Entries that share a CDR3 protein sequence are merged under the most common genes and DNA. The V and J calls shown here were made by TCRdb, not taken from the authors' results. Within this sample are 550,000 to 650,000 distinct CDR3 sequences, with roughly 17% of them counted one time only. Of the sample, just over 8% falls within the top ten clones.

To note about this clonotype: Its recognized antigen is unknown. No clone much larger than this one lies a single base away; base qualities are absent.

Taken from the germline V gene, the CDR1 and CDR2 loops are MNHEY and SVGEGT. V loses 5 bases of germline sequence and J loses 1 base, and the interval between the two ends is 14 bases. The CDR3, cysteine through phenylalanine, is 15 amino acids long. The CDR3 DNA has 45 bases and is translated from base 1. The chain joins TRBV6-2 or TRBV6-3 to TRBJ2-5, with a weak D call of TRBD1 (6 bases match). The clonotype originates from an adult woman who had mild COVID-19 (a few samples of this study predate the infection). The sample titles of this study are shuffled in the database, so cell type and time point are left out; the donor was told from shared clones. Specimen: PBMCs or a T cell subset sorted from them (not recorded which). The DNA reads as follows: TGTGCCAGCAGTGCCCGCAGGGGCCCCCAAGAGACCCAGTACTTC. Its amino acids are CASSARRGPQETQYF.